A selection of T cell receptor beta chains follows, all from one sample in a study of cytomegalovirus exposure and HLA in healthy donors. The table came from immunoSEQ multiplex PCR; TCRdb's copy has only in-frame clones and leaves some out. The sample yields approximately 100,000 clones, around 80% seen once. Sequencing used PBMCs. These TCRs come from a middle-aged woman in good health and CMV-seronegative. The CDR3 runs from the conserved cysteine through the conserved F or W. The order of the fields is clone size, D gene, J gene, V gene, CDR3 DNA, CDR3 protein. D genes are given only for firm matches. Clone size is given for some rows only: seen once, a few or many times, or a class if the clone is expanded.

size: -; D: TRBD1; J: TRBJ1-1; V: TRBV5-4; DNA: TGTGCCAGCAGCCACCCTCTAGACAGGGATGAAGCTTTCTTT; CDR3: CASSHPLDRDEAFF
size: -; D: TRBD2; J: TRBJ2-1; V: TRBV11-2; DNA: TGTGCCAGCAGCTTAGCCTCTAGGACTAGCGGCAATGAGCAGTTCTTC; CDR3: CASSLASRTSGNEQFF
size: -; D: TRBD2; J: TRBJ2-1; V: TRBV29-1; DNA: TGCAGCGTCGTACCGGGACTAGAGATATCTGAGCAGTTCTTC; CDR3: CSVVPGLEISEQFF
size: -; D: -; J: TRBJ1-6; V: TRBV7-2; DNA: TGTGCCAGCAGCTTAACGACAGGTGGGAATTCACCCCTCCACTTT; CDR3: CASSLTTGGNSPLHF
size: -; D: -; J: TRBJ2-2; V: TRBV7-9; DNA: TGTGCCAGCAGCGGGTCAGGAAACACCGGGGAGCTGTTTTTT; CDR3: CASSGSGNTGELFF
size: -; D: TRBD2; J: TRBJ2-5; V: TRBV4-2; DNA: TGTGCCAGCAGCCAAGAGCCCTCGGGTACTAGCGGGCAAGAGACCCAGTACTTC; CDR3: CASSQEPSGTSGQETQYF
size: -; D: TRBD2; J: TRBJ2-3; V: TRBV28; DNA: TGTGCCAGCAGTTTGCCTTCGGGAGGAGATACGCAGTATTTT; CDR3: CASSLPSGGDTQYF
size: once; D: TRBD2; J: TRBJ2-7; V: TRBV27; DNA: TGTGCCAGCACTCACCTGGGGGGGGACGTACGACAGTACTTC; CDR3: CASTHLGGDVRQYF
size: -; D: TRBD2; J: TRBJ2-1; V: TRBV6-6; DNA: TGTGCCAGCAGTTCCGGGAGGGCCAATAACAATGAGCAGTTCTTC; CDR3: CASSSGRANNNEQFF
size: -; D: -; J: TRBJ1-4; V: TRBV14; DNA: TGTGCCAGCAGCCAAGGTCCGCGGATTCGGGGGGAAAAACTGTTTTTT; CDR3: CASSQGPRIRGEKLFF
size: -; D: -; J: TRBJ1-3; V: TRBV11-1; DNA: TGTGCCAGCACCTACTCTGGAAACACCATATATTTT; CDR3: CASTYSGNTIYF
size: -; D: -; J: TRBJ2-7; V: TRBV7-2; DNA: TGTGCCAGCAGCTTACACTCCTACGAGCAGTACTTC; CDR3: CASSLHSYEQYF
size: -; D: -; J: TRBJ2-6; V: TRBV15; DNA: TGTGCCACCAGCGTGGGGCCCTCTGGGGCCAACGTCCTGACTTTC; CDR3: CATSVGPSGANVLTF
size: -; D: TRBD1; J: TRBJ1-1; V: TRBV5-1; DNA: TGCGCCAGCAGTTTTGGGAACAGGGGGAAGAACACTGAAGCTTTCTTT; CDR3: CASSFGNRGKNTEAFF
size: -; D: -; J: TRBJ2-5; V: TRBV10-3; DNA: TGTGCCATCAGTGCCAGGGGTGAGACCCAGTACTTC; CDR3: CAISARGETQYF
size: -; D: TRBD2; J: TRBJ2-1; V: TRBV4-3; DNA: TGCGCCAGCAGCCAAGGGTGGACTAGCGGATACCAATTACTCTCCAATGAGCAGTTCTTC; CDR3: CASSQGWTSGYQLLSNEQFF
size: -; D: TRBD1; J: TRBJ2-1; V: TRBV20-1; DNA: TGCAAGCCGGGACAGGGTAGCGAGTTCTTC; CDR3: CKPGQGSEFF
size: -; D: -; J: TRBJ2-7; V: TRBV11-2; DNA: TGTGCCAGCAGCTTAGCCGACGCAGGAGGCTACGAGCAGTACTTC; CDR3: CASSLADAGGYEQYF
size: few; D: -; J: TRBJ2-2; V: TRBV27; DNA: TGTGCCAGCAGTTCCCCCTTGTTCGCGAACACCGGGGAGCTGTTTTTT; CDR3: CASSSPLFANTGELFF
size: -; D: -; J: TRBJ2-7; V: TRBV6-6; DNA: TGTGCCAGCAGTTACTCGACGACAGAAGGGTACGAGCAGTACTTC; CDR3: CASSYSTTEGYEQYF
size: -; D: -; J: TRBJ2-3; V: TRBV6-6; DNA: TGTGCCAGCGAGGGGGTCACAGATACGCAGTATTTT; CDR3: CASEGVTDTQYF
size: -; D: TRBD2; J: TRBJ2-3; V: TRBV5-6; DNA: TGTGCCAGCAGCCCTGGACTAGCGGGCACAGATACGCAGTATTTT; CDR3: CASSPGLAGTDTQYF